This T cell receptor beta chain was found in a study of shared clonotypes between healthy human individuals. General observations from the study: A handful of donors shared about 5% of their naive CD4 clonotypes. Deeper or shallower sequencing was expected to change how clonotypes are shared among donors.

Looked up from germline, CDR1 is ENHRY and CDR2 is SYGVKD. The CDR3 has 15 residues. With 4 bases clipped from V and 3 bases from J, the junction kept 5 bases outside the gene matches. Remarks on this clone: Its target is not known.

Authors' data handling: As immunoSEQ supplied junction-only sequences (without quality scores), filtering differed. Some clones are missing from TCRdb's copy, which holds only in-frame ones; the method was immunoSEQ multiplex PCR. V, J and clone size reflect that table, while D and trimming were determined from the DNA. The repertoire consists of some 2.4 million clones, with roughly 93% occurring once and the leading ten covering about 0.34%. The source of this sequence is a man younger than 30 in good health. Some clones in this sample may be carry-over from other donors' samples. What was sequenced was naive CD4+ T cells from PBMCs. Subset specified: CD45RA+ positively selected. The gene calls are TRBV10-3 and TRBJ1-2, with 10 bases fitting TRBD1. CDR3 loop: CAISGGTGEDYGYTF. CDR3 in DNA: TGTGCCATCAGTGGAGGGACAGGGGAGGACTATGGCTACACCTTC.